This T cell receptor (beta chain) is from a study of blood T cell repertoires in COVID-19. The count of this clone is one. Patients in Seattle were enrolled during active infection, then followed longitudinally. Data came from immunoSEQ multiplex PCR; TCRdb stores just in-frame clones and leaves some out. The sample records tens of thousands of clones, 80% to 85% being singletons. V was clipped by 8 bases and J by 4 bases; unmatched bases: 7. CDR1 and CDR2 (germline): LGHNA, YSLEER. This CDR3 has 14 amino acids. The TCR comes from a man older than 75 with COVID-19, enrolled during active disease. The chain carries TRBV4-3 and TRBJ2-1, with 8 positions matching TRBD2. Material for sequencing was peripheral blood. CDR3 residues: CASSRSGSYNEQFF. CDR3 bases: TGCGCCAGCTCACGGAGCGGGAGTTACAATGAGCAGTTCTTC.